A single sample gave rise to the 28 T cell receptor beta chains below, sequenced in a study of T-cell memory formation after mild COVID-19. TCRdb reprocessed the 5' RACE reads via MiXCR and lists one record per CDR3 protein. Among about 240,000 distinct CDR3 sequences listed, over 8.5% were seen once. The sequenced material came from PBMCs or a T cell subset sorted from them (not recorded which). The receptors shown here come from a man aged 18 to 29 who had mild COVID-19 (a few samples of this study predate the infection). Cell type and time point are not known.

The rearrangement joins TRBV28 to TRBJ2-7; TRBD1 or TRBD2 may be the D gene (5 bases each). V lost 6 bases and J 7 bases, leaving 16 bases between the germline ends. The CDR3 is 13 amino acids. CDR1 MDHEN and CDR2 SYDVKM come from the germline V gene. The CDR3 region is CASSPGLDWEQYV. The CDR3 coding sequence is TGTGCCAGCAGCCCGGGGCTGGATTGGGAGCAGTACGTC.

In its sample, this clonotype was seen a few times. This rearrangement joins TRBV6-2 or TRBV6-3 to TRBJ2-3; D remains ambiguous. V was shortened by 6 bases and J by 0 bases, with 13 bases between the two germline ends. The CDR3 spans 15 residues. CDR1 and CDR2 from the germline V gene are MNHEY and SVGEGT. CDR3 amino acids: CASSLVLTSTDTQYF. Written as DNA, the CDR3 is TGTGCCAGCAGCCTAGTCCTGACTAGCACAGATACGCAGTATTTT.

V is TRBV3-1 and J is TRBJ1-1; D not resolved. The CDR3 spans 20 residues. The germline gives CDR1 LGHDT, CDR2 YNNKEL (reference sequence). Deletions cut 4 bases from V and 0 bases from J, with 27 bases between. CDR3 in amino acids: CASSRLRPTPQSRMNTEAFF. CDR3 DNA sequence: TGTGCCAGCAGCCGACTCCGTCCAACTCCCCAGTCTCGCATGAACACTGAAGCTTTCTTT.

This chain links TRBV7-3 with TRBJ2-5, with a tentative D call TRBD1 (7 bases). This CDR3 is 13 amino acids long. Trimming shortened V by 5 bases and J by 5 bases, and 12 bases separated the two germline ends. The V gene's germline CDR1 is SGHTA and CDR2 FQGTGA. The DNA of the CDR3 is TGTGCCAGCAGCCAGGGGGGTGGGGAGACCCAGTACTTC. Its translation: CASSQGGGETQYF. Based on the CDR3 plus reference TRBV7-3 and TRBJ2-5, the full variable domain is GAGVSQTPSNKVTEKGKYVELRCDPISGHTALYWYRQSLGQGPEFLIYFQGTGAADDSGLPNDRFFAVRPEGSVSTLKIQRTERGDSAVYLCASSQGGGETQYFGPGTRLLVL.

The chain uses TRBV20-1 and TRBJ1-1; no definite D call. The CDR3 sequence is 14 residues long. Germline CDR1 and CDR2: DFQATT and SNEGSKA (reference sequence). V lost 1 base and J lost 4, with 13 bases in between. The CDR3 reads CSARARFGITEAFF. The CDR3 DNA sequence: TGCAGTGCTAGAGCTCGTTTTGGAATCACTGAAGCTTTCTTT.

Many counts were recorded for this clonotype. The chain uses TRBV12-3 or TRBV12-4 and TRBJ1-1; D not resolved. CDR3 length equals 13 residues. Trimming took off 2 bases at V and 10 bases at J, with 14 bases between the two ends. The CDR3 loop is CASSLFAKPVAFF. CDR3 bases: TGTGCCAGCAGTTTATTCGCTAAACCGGTAGCTTTCTTT.

The chain uses TRBV12-3 or TRBV12-4 and TRBJ1-1; D is undetermined. CDR3 length equals 13 residues. With 3 bases removed from V and 4 bases from J, the gap between germline ends came to 9 bases. As DNA, the CDR3 is TGTGCCAGCAGTTTTAACGGTGGCACTGAAGCTTTCTTT. It yields the protein CASSFNGGTEAFF.

In its sample, this clonotype was seen a few times. V usage is TRBV4-2 and J usage is TRBJ2-2, with 11 bases identical to TRBD1. The CDR3 is 17 residues long. The V segment lost 4 bases and the J segment 5 bases; nucleotides outside the gene matches: 9. The germline V gene has CDR1 LGHNA and CDR2 YNFKEQ. CDR3 sequence reads: CASSRNTGTGGTGELFF. In nucleotides, the CDR3 is TGTGCCAGCAGCCGAAATACCGGGACAGGGGGAACCGGGGAGCTGTTTTTT.

This clonotype was picked up a small number of times. V is TRBV12-3 or TRBV12-4 and J is TRBJ2-7; possible D gene TRBD2, 5 bases. The V gene lost 6 bases and the J gene lost 2 bases, with 14 bases spanning the gap. The CDR3 consists of 14 residues. CDR3 sequence: CASSIRGLTYEQYF. The CDR3 DNA reads as TGTGCCAGCAGCATCCGGGGTCTGACCTACGAGCAGTACTTC.

This clonotype was found a few times. The genes are TRBV5-6 and TRBJ2-5, with a possible D match to TRBD1 (5 bases). The germline V and J ends were trimmed by 0 bases and 0 bases, with 6 bases remaining between them. CDR3 length: 14 amino acids. Looked up from germline, CDR1 is SGHDT and CDR2 is YYEEEE. CDR3 in DNA: TGTGCCAGCAGCTTGGAGGGGTACCAAGAGACCCAGTACTTC. This encodes CASSLEGYQETQYF.

The rearrangement joins TRBV9 to TRBJ1-2; 8 bases map to TRBD1. Germline V gives CDR1 SGDLS, CDR2 YYNGEE. The CDR3 is 15 residues long. Losses at the gene ends were 4 bases for V and 4 bases for J; bases not matched to a gene: 9. The CDR3 loop reads CASSPTTGTGYGYTF. The CDR3 DNA follows: TGTGCCAGCAGCCCAACGACCGGGACAGGCTATGGCTACACCTTC.

The chain uses TRBV3-1 and TRBJ1-1; D ambiguous. The CDR3 has 15 residues. CDR1 is LGHDT, CDR2 YNNKEL, per germline (reference sequence). Trimming pared 4 bases from V and 3 bases from J, leaving 15 bases between. The CDR3 here is CASSPYPEGDTEAFF. Written as DNA, the CDR3 is TGTGCCAGCAGCCCCTACCCGGAGGGTGACACTGAAGCTTTCTTT.

In its sample, this clonotype was seen a few times. The V call is TRBV29-1, the J call TRBJ2-1; a possible D gene is TRBD1 (5 bases). This CDR3 spans 14 amino acids. Per germline, CDR1 SQVTM and CDR2 ANQGSEA. V lost 6 bases and J 5 bases, leaving 17 bases between the germline ends. This CDR3 reads CSVAIYRLNNEQFF. Written as DNA, the CDR3 is TGCAGCGTCGCGATATACAGGCTCAACAATGAGCAGTTCTTC.

Written as DNA, the CDR3 is TGCAGTGCGGGACGGAGCACAGATACGCAGTATTTT. Translating it yields CSAGRSTDTQYF. V gene TRBV20-1 combines with J gene TRBJ2-3; TRBD1 or TRBD2 may be the D gene (5 bases each). Germline V CDR1 and CDR2: DFQATT, SNEGSKA (reference sequence). The ends were cut back, 6 bases at V and 0 bases at J, with 7 bases in the middle. This CDR3 has 12 amino acids.

This chain uses TRBV6-5 with TRBJ2-1; 10 positions agree with TRBD2. J gave up 8 bases and V 2 bases, and 3 bases lay outside the gene matches. The CDR3 sequence is 14 residues long. Germline CDR1 MNHEY, CDR2 SVGAGI. The CDR3 DNA reads as TGTGCCAGCAGTTACAAGCGGGGGGGCCATGAGCAGTTCTTC. Residues: CASSYKRGGHEQFF.

This clonotype occurred a few times. The chain uses TRBV7-8 and TRBJ2-1; D uncertain. The CDR3 is 13 residues long. V was trimmed by 5 bases and J by 7 bases, leaving 12 bases between them. The germline gives CDR1 SGHVS, CDR2 FQNEAQ. CDR3 DNA sequence: TGTGCCAGCAGCCCGGCCGAAGGGAATGAGCAGTTCTTC. This gives the protein CASSPAEGNEQFF.

The genes are TRBV4-2 and TRBJ2-1; D call uncertain. V was clipped by 0 bases and J by 7 bases, with 19 bases between them. Germline CDR1 reads LGHNA; CDR2 reads YNFKEQ. The CDR3 is made up of 17 amino acids. CDR3 in amino acids: CASSQERLGLSRNEQFF. CDR3 DNA: TGTGCCAGCAGCCAAGAACGGCTAGGCCTCTCCCGGAATGAGCAGTTCTTC.

In its sample, this clonotype was seen many times. V and J are TRBV12-3 or TRBV12-4 and TRBJ2-1; D remains unclear. Trimming took 6 bases from V and 8 from J, leaving 8 bases between them. This CDR3 comprises 11 residues. CDR3 in amino acids: CASRFGDEQFF. As DNA, the CDR3 is TGTGCCAGCAGGTTTGGGGATGAGCAGTTCTTC.

In its sample, this clonotype was seen a few times. The chain uses TRBV7-9 and TRBJ1-2, with TRBD1 identical over 8 bases. The germline V gene has CDR1 SEHNR and CDR2 FQNEAQ (reference sequence). This CDR3 has 15 residues. Germline trimming cut 4 bases from V and 3 bases from J; bases unmatched to any gene: 7. The CDR3 spells CASSSRTGRDYGYTF. CDR3 sequence (DNA): TGTGCCAGCAGCTCGAGGACAGGGAGAGACTATGGCTACACCTTC.

The chain carries TRBV6-6 and TRBJ1-1, with no clear D. V lost 6 bases to trimming and J lost 2 bases, with 7 bases between them. Per the germline V gene, CDR1 is MNHNY and CDR2 is SVGAGI (reference sequence). The CDR3 runs 12 residues. As DNA, the CDR3 is TGTGCCAGCAGCCGAATAAACACTGAAGCTTTCTTT. Protein sequence: CASSRINTEAFF.

V is TRBV7-2 and J is TRBJ2-5; TRBD2 agrees at 9 bases. The CDR3 runs 12 residues. V lost 7 bases, J lost 12 bases, and 9 bases stayed unmatched. Germline V lookup: CDR1 SGHTA, CDR2 FQGNSA. The CDR3 region is CASTLLAGPEYF. The CDR3 coding sequence is TGTGCCAGCACGCTTCTAGCGGGGCCCGAGTACTTC.

The J gene is TRBJ1-2, the V gene TRBV7-2, with 7 bases identical to TRBD1. V was clipped by 2 bases and J by 2 bases; unmatched bases: 2. CDR1 and CDR2 (germline): SGHTA, FQGNSA. The CDR3 spans 14 residues. The CDR3 region is CASSLRDRNYGYTF. In nucleotides, the CDR3 is TGTGCCAGCAGCTTAAGGGACAGAAACTATGGCTACACCTTC.

This clonotype was seen at least ten times. The chain employs TRBV5-1 and TRBJ2-4; TRBD1 is a possible D gene (6 bases). The CDR3 has 16 residues. Trimming shortened V by 2 bases and J by 5 bases, and 17 bases separated the two germline ends. Germline V gene sequence: CDR1 SGHRS, CDR2 YFSETQ. Written as DNA, the CDR3 is TGCGCCAGCAGCTTTGTTTCCGGGACACCTCAAAACATTCAGTACTTC. It translates to CASSFVSGTPQNIQYF.

This clonotype has more than one count but fewer than ten. The V call is TRBV12-3 or TRBV12-4, the J call TRBJ1-5, with 7 positions matching TRBD1. V was clipped by 3 bases and J by 5 bases; unmatched bases: 7. The CDR3 is 15 amino acids. The CDR3 DNA reads TGTGCCAGCAGTTTTGGGGGGACAGTAGATCAGCCCCAGCATTTT. Translation gives CASSFGGTVDQPQHF.

This clonotype showed up many times. The chain employs TRBV7-2 and TRBJ2-5, with 7 bases fitting TRBD2. J was trimmed by 4 bases and V by 6 bases; bases with no gene match: 5. Germline CDR1 and CDR2: SGHTA and FQGNSA. The CDR3 is made up of 13 amino acids. The CDR3 DNA is TGTGCCAGCAGGGGAGCGGGGTCAGAGACCCAGTACTTC. As protein: CASRGAGSETQYF.

V usage is TRBV12-3 or TRBV12-4 and J usage is TRBJ1-6; D gene uncertain. V lost 6 bases, J lost 9 bases, and 18 bases lay in between. The CDR3 runs 15 residues. This CDR3 is CASSPNAIRGSPLHF. CDR3 sequence (DNA): TGTGCCAGCAGCCCCAATGCCATCCGAGGTTCACCCCTCCACTTT.

This clonotype was detected a few times. The chain employs TRBV12-3 or TRBV12-4 and TRBJ1-1; D is perhaps TRBD1 (5 bases). This CDR3 contains 12 residues. V was trimmed by 6 bases and J by 4 bases, leaving 9 bases between them. The CDR3 DNA follows: TGTGCCAGCAGCGGGGCCAGCACTGAAGCTTTCTTT. Protein sequence: CASSGASTEAFF.

The gene calls are TRBV28 and TRBJ1-4; 11 positions agree with TRBD1. The V and J ends lost 6 bases and 0 bases, in that order; junction bases with no gene match: 6. The CDR3 has 17 amino acids. Germline-derived CDR1 and CDR2 are MDHEN and SYDVKM. DNA of the CDR3: TGTGCCAGCAGCTTCCCGGGACAGGGGGCAACTAATGAAAAACTGTTTTTT. The encoded protein is CASSFPGQGATNEKLFF.